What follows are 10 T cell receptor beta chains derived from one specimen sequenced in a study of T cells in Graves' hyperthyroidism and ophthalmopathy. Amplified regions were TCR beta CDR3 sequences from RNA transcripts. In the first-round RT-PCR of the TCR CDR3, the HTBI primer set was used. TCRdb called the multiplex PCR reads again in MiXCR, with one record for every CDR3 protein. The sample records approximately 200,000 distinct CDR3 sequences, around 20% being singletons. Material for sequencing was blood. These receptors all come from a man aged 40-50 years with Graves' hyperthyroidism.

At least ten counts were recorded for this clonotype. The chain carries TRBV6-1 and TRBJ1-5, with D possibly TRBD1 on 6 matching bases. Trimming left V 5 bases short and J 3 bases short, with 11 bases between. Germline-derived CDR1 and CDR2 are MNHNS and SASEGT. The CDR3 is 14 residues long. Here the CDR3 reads CASSSQGNNQPQHF. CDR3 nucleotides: TGTGCCAGCAGTTCTCAGGGGAACAATCAGCCCCAGCATTTT.

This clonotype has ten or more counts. CDR3 nucleotide sequence: TGCAGTGCTGGACAGGTCGATGAAGCTTTCTTT. Translated, it gives CSAGQVDEAFF. This chain connects TRBV20-1 to TRBJ1-1, with 7 bases identical to TRBD1. V was clipped by 5 bases and J by 7 bases; unmatched bases: 4. The germline V gene encodes CDR1 DFQATT and CDR2 SNEGSKA (reference sequence). This CDR3 is 11 amino acids long.

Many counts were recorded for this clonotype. The CDR3: CASSLGRGGPVETQYF. CDR3 coding DNA: TGTGCCAGCAGTTTAGGGCGGGGGGGGCCGGTAGAGACCCAGTACTTC. The chain carries TRBV28 and TRBJ2-5, with 9 bases identical to TRBD2. V was pared by 2 bases and J by 4 bases, with 8 bases of the junction left unmatched. This CDR3 is built from 16 residues. The germline gives CDR1 MDHEN, CDR2 SYDVKM.

Here the CDR3 reads CAGGQGSWTEAFF. In DNA form, the CDR3 reads TGTGCCGGGGGACAGGGGTCGTGGACTGAAGCTTTCTTT. The chain is built from TRBV6-1 and TRBJ1-1; 10 nucleotides match TRBD1. The CDR3 is 13 residues long. J gave up 5 bases and V 11 bases, and 8 bases lay outside the gene matches. The germline CDR1 and CDR2 sequences are MNHNS and SASEGT.

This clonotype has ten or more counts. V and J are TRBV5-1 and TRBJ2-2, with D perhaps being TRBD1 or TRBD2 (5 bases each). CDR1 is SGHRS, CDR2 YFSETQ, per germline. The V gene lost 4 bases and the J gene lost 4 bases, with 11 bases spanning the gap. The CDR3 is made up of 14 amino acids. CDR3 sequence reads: CASSQGPGTGELFF. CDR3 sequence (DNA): TGCGCCAGCAGCCAGGGACCGGGCACCGGGGAGCTGTTTTTT.

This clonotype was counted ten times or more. The CDR3 spells CSVEDRELTYEQYF. In DNA form, the CDR3 reads TGCAGCGTTGAGGACAGAGAACTTACCTACGAGCAGTACTTC. The gene calls are TRBV29-1 and TRBJ2-7, with D tentatively TRBD1 (6 bases). CDR1 and CDR2 (germline): SQVTM, ANQGSEA. The ends were cut back, 3 bases at V and 2 bases at J, with 14 bases in the middle. The length of the CDR3 is 14 residues.

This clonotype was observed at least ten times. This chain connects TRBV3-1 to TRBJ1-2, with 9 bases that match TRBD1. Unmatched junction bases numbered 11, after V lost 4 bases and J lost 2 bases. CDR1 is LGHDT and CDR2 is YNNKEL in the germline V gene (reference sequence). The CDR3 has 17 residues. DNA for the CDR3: TGTGCCAGCAGCCCGGGCCTAATCGGACAGGGGAACTATGGCTACACCTTC. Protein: CASSPGLIGQGNYGYTF.

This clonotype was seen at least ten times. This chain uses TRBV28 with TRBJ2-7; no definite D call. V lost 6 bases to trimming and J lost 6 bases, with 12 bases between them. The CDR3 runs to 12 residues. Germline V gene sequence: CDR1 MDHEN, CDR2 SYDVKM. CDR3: CASSRTVAEQYF. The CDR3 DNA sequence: TGTGCCAGCAGCCGTACAGTGGCCGAGCAGTACTTC.

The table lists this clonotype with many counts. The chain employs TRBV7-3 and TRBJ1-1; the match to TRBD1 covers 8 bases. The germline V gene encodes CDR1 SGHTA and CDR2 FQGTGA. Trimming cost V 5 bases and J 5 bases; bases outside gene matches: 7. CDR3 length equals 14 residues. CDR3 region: CASSPNRGGTEAFF. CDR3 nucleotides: TGTGCCAGCAGCCCAAACAGGGGGGGGACTGAAGCTTTCTTT.

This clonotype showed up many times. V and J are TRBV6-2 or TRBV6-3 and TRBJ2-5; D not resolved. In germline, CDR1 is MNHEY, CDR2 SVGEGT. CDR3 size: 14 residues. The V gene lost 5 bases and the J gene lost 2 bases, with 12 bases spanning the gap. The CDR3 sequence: CASSHLMVQETQYF. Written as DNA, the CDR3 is TGTGCCAGCAGTCACCTCATGGTGCAAGAGACCCAGTACTTC.